These 13 T cell receptor beta chains share one sample of origin, sequenced in a study of cytotoxic CD8 clonotypes in ibrutinib-treated CLL. Profiling relied on immunoSEQ multiplex PCR, and the TCRdb table lists in-frame clones only, not all of them. Among under 200,000 clones listed, 81% were seen once. The material was PBMCs, obtained after 12 months of ibrutinib treatment. These receptors all come from a human donor with chronic lymphocytic leukemia.

The V call is TRBV9, the J call TRBJ2-1; no clear D gene. The ends were cut back, 0 bases at V and 0 bases at J, with 13 bases in the middle. There are 17 residues in the CDR3. Germline loops: CDR1 SGDLS, CDR2 YYNGEE. The CDR3 DNA reads TGTGCCAGCAGCGTAGGGCCCCCCCGAAGCTCCTACAATGAGCAGTTCTTC. It is translated as CASSVGPPRSSYNEQFF.

This clone was counted between two and nine times. The V and J genes are TRBV28 and TRBJ2-6; 7 nucleotides match TRBD1. The length of the CDR3 is 17 residues. V shed 7 bases, J shed 2 bases, and the junction held 11 bases outside the gene matches. CDR1 MDHEN and CDR2 SYDVKM come from the germline V gene. The CDR3 coding sequence is TGTGCCAGCACCCCGGGACAGCGTTTAGCTGGGGCCAACGTCCTGACTTTC. Translated: CASTPGQRLAGANVLTF.

The chain employs TRBV11-2 and TRBJ1-5; D might be TRBD1 (6 bases). The CDR3 is 17 amino acids. V dropped 5 bases and J dropped 0 bases, with 17 bases sitting between them. Per the germline V gene, CDR1 is SGHAT and CDR2 is FQNNGV. The CDR3: CASSNTLGHVSNQPQHF. The CDR3 DNA reads TGTGCCAGCAGCAACACGCTGGGACACGTTAGCAATCAGCCCCAGCATTTT.

This clone was seen a few times. This chain links TRBV7-3 with TRBJ2-1; tentatively, D is TRBD2 (5 bases). V lost 6 bases and J lost 9, with 18 bases in between. This CDR3 contains 14 residues. Germline-derived CDR1 and CDR2 are SGHTA and FQGTGA. CDR3 amino acids: CASRPGRGSGEQFF. The CDR3 DNA follows: TGTGCCAGCAGACCCGGACGGGGTTCGGGTGAGCAGTTCTTC.

CDR3 sequence (DNA): TGCGCCAGCAGCCAAGGACAGGGGGCTTTTTTAGGCACAGATACGCAGTATTTT. This encodes CASSQGQGAFLGTDTQYF. The genes are TRBV4-3 and TRBJ2-3; TRBD1 matches at 10 bases. This CDR3 spans 18 amino acids. Germline CDR1 reads LGHNA; CDR2 reads YSLEER. V lost 1 base and J lost 1; bases outside the gene matches: 8.

The chain carries TRBV5-4 and TRBJ1-2; D gene ambiguous. Germline V gene lookup returns CDR1 SGHNT and CDR2 YYREEE (reference sequence). V lost 0 bases and J 11 bases, leaving 8 bases between the germline ends. CDR3 length: 11 residues. The CDR3 is CASSLGRKYTF. CDR3 DNA: TGTGCCAGCAGCTTGGGGCGAAAGTACACCTTC. The variable domain in full, with the rest retrieved from reference TRBV5-4 and TRBJ1-2, is ETGVTQSPTHLIKTRGQQVTLRCSSQSGHNTVSWYQQALGQGPQFIFQYYREEENGRGNFPPRFSGLQFPNYSSELNVNALELDDSALYLCASSLGRKYTFGSGTRLTVV.

V usage is TRBV30 and J usage is TRBJ1-2; D may be TRBD1 (5 bases). The ends were cut back, 0 bases at V and 2 bases at J, with 16 bases in the middle. This CDR3 is 16 amino acids long. The germline V gene has CDR1 GTSNPN and CDR2 SVGIG (reference sequence). The CDR3 region has the DNA TGTGCCTGGAGTGTACTGGTCGGGGGAGTAAACTATGGCTACACCTTC. Protein sequence: CAWSVLVGGVNYGYTF.

This clone has a handful of counts. The rearrangement uses TRBV19 and TRBJ1-5, with D possibly being TRBD1 (5 bases). V lost 9 bases and J lost 7, with 19 bases in between. The V gene's germline CDR1 is LNHDA and CDR2 SQIVND (reference sequence). The CDR3 contains 14 residues. CDR3 sequence (DNA): TGTGCCAGCGACAGCTTCGAGAGGAGACAGCCCCAGCATTTT. Residues: CASDSFERRQPQHF. Full variable domain (rest looked up from reference TRBV19 and TRBJ1-5): DGGITQSPKYLFRKEGQNVTLSCEQNLNHDAMYWYRQDPGQGLRLIYYSQIVNDFQKGDIAEGYSVSREKKESFPLTVTSAQKNPTAFYLCASDSFERRQPQHFGDGTRLSIL.

The rearrangement joins TRBV5-4 to TRBJ2-1; maybe TRBD2 (6 bases). V shed 2 bases and J shed 8 bases, with 14 bases lying between them. Germline V lookup: CDR1 SGHNT, CDR2 YYREEE (reference sequence). CDR3 length equals 14 residues. CDR3 residues: CASSFGRGGYEQFF. CDR3 coding DNA: TGTGCCAGCAGCTTCGGACGGGGAGGCTATGAGCAGTTCTTC.

J is TRBJ1-1 and V is TRBV2, with a weak D call TRBD1 (6 bases). This CDR3 spans 14 amino acids. In germline, CDR1 is SNHLY, CDR2 FYNNEI. Trimming took off 7 bases at V and 2 bases at J, with 14 bases between the two ends. CDR3 DNA: TGTGCCAGCACCATGTGGGGGGCTAACACTGAAGCTTTCTTT. Translation gives CASTMWGANTEAFF.

The chain uses TRBV4-3 and TRBJ2-1; the match to TRBD2 covers 11 bases. The V segment lost 0 bases and the J segment 5 bases; nucleotides outside the gene matches: 3. Germline CDR1 is LGHNA and CDR2 is YSLEER. This CDR3 has 16 amino acids. This CDR3 reads CASSQEPSGGNNEQFF. The CDR3 nucleotides read TGCGCCAGCAGCCAAGAGCCTAGCGGGGGGAACAATGAGCAGTTCTTC.

The V and J genes are TRBV10-3 and TRBJ2-1, with D perhaps matching TRBD1 (5 bases). The CDR3 has 15 amino acids. From germline, CDR1 is ENHRY and CDR2 SYGVKD. Trimming took off 3 bases at V and 0 bases at J, with 9 bases between the two ends. DNA of the CDR3: TGTGCCATCAGTGAAGGGGTGGCCTCCTACAATGAGCAGTTCTTC. It codes for CAISEGVASYNEQFF.

This chain connects TRBV11-2 to TRBJ2-5; 10 nucleotides align to TRBD2. The J call could be wrong; TRBJ2-7 is a better fit for the DNA end. In germline, CDR1 is SGHAT, CDR2 FQNNGV. The CDR3 covers 15 residues. Here the CDR3 reads CASSLGSGGAYEQYF. CDR3 sequence (DNA): TGTGCCAGCAGCCTAGGCAGCGGGGGGGCCTACGAGCAGTACTTC.